This T cell receptor (beta chain) was identified in a study of blood T cell repertoires in COVID-19 (dated by TCRdb to 2018 to 2021). Regarding the complete study: Collaborator samples came from the United States, Italy and Spain and covered acute and convalescent phases of COVID-19. Nearly every sample came with metadata listing a de-identified subject ID, COVID-19 status, age in years and sex. Samples came from the ongoing ImmuneRACE study (first 160 participants) plus 1,254 subjects from 6 global collaborators. The repertoires were released in a freely available public database meant as a resource for research on the immune response to SARS-CoV-2. Subjects who had been exposed to COVID-19, were actively infected with it, or had recovered from it provided the deeply sampled blood TCRbeta repertoires that made up the dataset. Where available, HLA class I and class II types were taken from metadata supplied by the sample provider and were not determined by assay-based typing. The material from the prospective study consisted of cDNA or gDNA derived from T cells, B-cell-depleted T cells, or PBMCs. Paper-wide results and their limitations: The amount of clinical and demographic metadata varied by source and participant and was provided uncurated.

Comments on this clone: Its antigen is currently not known. The sample holds no much larger clone one base away, and base qualities are not on file.

Each collaborating institution followed its own protocols to collect whole blood in K2EDTA tubes. Collaborator samples were shipped for TCRbeta analysis as frozen whole blood, isolated PBMCs, or DNA extracted from either sample type. V trim: 6 bases; J trim: 3 bases; unmatched bases: 3. Including the terminal cysteine and phenylalanine, the CDR3 comprises 14 residues. Of the read, only the CDR3 DNA is kept; its 42 bases are in frame from base 1. CDR1 SNHLY and CDR2 FYNNEI were looked up in the germline V gene. The immunoSEQ Assay, a bias-controlled multiplex PCR, was used to amplify TCRbeta CDR3 regions from genomic DNA. Under the source paper's analysis protocol: Within the assay, amplification of reference gene primers was used to estimate how many nucleated cells each sample contained. Sequence reads were collapsed and filtered to measure the absolute abundance of every unique TCRbeta CDR3 rearrangement. For each sample, productive Simpson clonality was calculated as the square root of Simpson's diversity index over productive rearrangements. TCRdb holds this immuneACCESS table with in-frame rearrangements only. Some clones are missing; in checked studies, unresolved V genes explain under half, and the rest has no known cause. The DNA gave D and trimming, while V, J and clone size come from that table. In this sample the table shows about 310,000 clones, 70% to 90% of which occur a single time. Of the sample, 1% to 1.5% is held by the ten largest clones.

The sequencing sample was made of peripheral blood. The chain is made from TRBV2 and TRBJ2-7; 12 central bases correspond to TRBD2. The source is a man aged 70-80 years with acute or convalescent COVID-19. The CDR3 protein sequence reads: CASSAGLAGYEQYF. The DNA sequence is given as TGTGCCAGCAGCGCGGGACTAGCGGGCTACGAGCAGTACTTC.